The rows below give T cell receptor beta chains drawn from one sample of a study of tumor-infiltrating lymphocytes in primary liver carcinoma. TCRdb re-called the multiplex PCR reads with MiXCR, one entry per CDR3 protein. In the table there are 330,000 or so distinct CDR3 sequences, approximately 64% of which are singletons. The sample comprised peripheral blood. The receptor source for this set is a man between 35 and 55 years old with primary liver carcinoma and hepatitis B virus infection. Both conserved end residues are part of each CDR3. Fields, in order: clone size, D gene, J gene, V gene, CDR3 DNA, CDR3 protein. A D gene is named only where the DNA matches it firmly. The size of a clone is reported for some rows only, either as once, few or many, or as a class for expanded clones.

size: many
D: TRBD1
J: TRBJ1-1
V: TRBV11-2
DNA: TGTGCCAGCAGCTCGGGACAGTTCAGCACTGAAGCTTTCTTT
CDR3: CASSSGQFSTEAFF

size: -
D: TRBD2
J: TRBJ2-7
V: TRBV5-1
DNA: TGCGCCAGCAGCTTGGAGGGACTAGAGGTCTACGAGCAGTACTTC
CDR3: CASSLEGLEVYEQYF

size: once
D: -
J: TRBJ2-3
V: TRBV4-1
DNA: TGCGCCGGCAGCCAAGCTGCGGGGGCCACAAATACGCAGTATTTT
CDR3: CAGSQAAGATNTQYF

size: -
D: -
J: TRBJ2-3
V: TRBV5-6
DNA: TGTGCCATCAGCTTGGGTCAGGGGCGTCTGAACACAGGTACGCAGTATTTT
CDR3: CAISLGQGRLNTGTQYF

size: -
D: -
J: TRBJ2-2
V: TRBV5-8
DNA: TGTGCCAGCAGCTTGAAACAGTACACCGGGGAGCTGCTTTTT
CDR3: CASSLKQYTGELLF

size: few
D: TRBD2
J: TRBJ2-3
V: TRBV28
DNA: TGTGCCAGCCCCCCTAGCGGGAGGGTCCAACACACAGATACGCAGTATTTT
CDR3: CASPPSGRVQHTDTQYF

size: -
D: TRBD1
J: TRBJ2-7
V: TRBV11-2
DNA: TGTGTCAGTAGCTCAGGACAGGGGGTCTACGAGCAGTACTTC
CDR3: CVSSSGQGVYEQYF

size: -
D: TRBD2
J: TRBJ2-7
V: TRBV6-5
DNA: TGTGCCAGCAGTAGTGGGACTAGCCCTTCAGGTCGGCACGAGCAGTACTTC
CDR3: CASSSGTSPSGRHEQYF

size: few
D: TRBD1
J: TRBJ2-7
V: TRBV5-1
DNA: TGCGCCAGCAGCTTGGCCGGGACAGCCGCCGGAGGATACGAGCAGTACTTC
CDR3: CASSLAGTAAGGYEQYF

size: few
D: -
J: TRBJ1-1
V: TRBV10-3
DNA: TGTGCCATCAGTGGGGGACAAGAAGCTTTCTTT
CDR3: CAISGGQEAFF

size: many
D: -
J: TRBJ2-7
V: TRBV12-3/TRBV12-4
DNA: TGTGCCAGCAGCCGATGGACGGAGAGCTCCTACGAGCAGTACTTC
CDR3: CASSRWTESSYEQYF

size: -
D: -
J: TRBJ2-1
V: TRBV12-3/TRBV12-4
DNA: TGTGCCAGCAGTTTAGGGGCAGGGGACAATGAGCAGTTCTTC
CDR3: CASSLGAGDNEQFF

size: -
D: TRBD2
J: TRBJ2-1
V: TRBV11-2
DNA: TGTGCCAGCAGCTTATACCCCCGGCCAGCGGGAGGGCCGAGCAATGAGCAGTCCTTC
CDR3: CASSLYPRPAGGPSNEQSF

size: -
D: TRBD2
J: TRBJ2-1
V: TRBV6-6
DNA: TGTGCCAGCAGTGTAGCGGGAGGGTCGAATCGCAAAGAGCAGTTCTTC
CDR3: CASSVAGGSNRKEQFF

size: -
D: -
J: TRBJ2-2
V: TRBV10-2
DNA: TGCGCCAGCTCGGGACCGGGCCCCGGGGAGCTGTTTTTT
CDR3: CASSGPGPGELFF

size: -
D: -
J: TRBJ2-3
V: TRBV11-2
DNA: TGTGCCAGCACCTTCGGGGTTAGCACGGATACGCAGTATTTT
CDR3: CASTFGVSTDTQYF

size: -
D: -
J: TRBJ2-3
V: TRBV11-2
DNA: TGTGCCAGCAGCTTAGATCGGGTAGGGAAGACAGATACGCAATATTTT
CDR3: CASSLDRVGKTDTQYF

size: -
D: TRBD1
J: TRBJ2-5
V: TRBV10-3
DNA: TGTGCCATCTGTGAGTCGATGGACAGGGGTCATGAGACCCAGTACTTC
CDR3: CAICESMDRGHETQYF

size: few
D: -
J: TRBJ2-1
V: TRBV12-3/TRBV12-4
DNA: TGTGCCAGCAGTACTGGCCCGGAGCAGTTCTTC
CDR3: CASSTGPEQFF

size: -
D: -
J: TRBJ2-3
V: TRBV11-2
DNA: TGTGCCAGTAGCTCGACACAGAATACGCAGTATTTT
CDR3: CASSSTQNTQYF

size: few
D: TRBD2
J: TRBJ2-2
V: TRBV5-1
DNA: TGCGCCAGCAGCTCGGGAGCGGGAGTTGGTACCGGGGAGCTGTTTTTT
CDR3: CASSSGAGVGTGELFF

size: -
D: -
J: TRBJ2-2
V: TRBV11-2
DNA: TGTGCCAACAGCTCCGGACGTTACACCGGGGAGCTGTTTTTT
CDR3: CANSSGRYTGELFF

size: many
D: TRBD2
J: TRBJ2-1
V: TRBV6-5
DNA: TGTGCCAGCAGCCTTAGCGGGAAATGGAATGAGCAGTTCTTC
CDR3: CASSLSGKWNEQFF

size: -
D: -
J: TRBJ1-1
V: TRBV5-6
DNA: TGTGCCAGCAGCTTGACAATTCGGCGGATGAACACTGAAGCTTTCTTT
CDR3: CASSLTIRRMNTEAFF

size: -
D: -
J: TRBJ2-7
V: TRBV7-9
DNA: TGTGCCAGCAGCTTAGTTGCCCGCTCCTACGAGCAGTACTTC
CDR3: CASSLVARSYEQYF

size: -
D: -
J: TRBJ1-1
V: TRBV28
DNA: TGTGCCAGCAGGGGGGGGAACAGATGGAGTGACACTGAAGCTTTCTTT
CDR3: CASRGGNRWSDTEAFF

size: many
D: -
J: TRBJ1-2
V: TRBV6-2/TRBV6-3
DNA: TGTGCCAGCAGTTCGATGGGGGGCTACACCTTC
CDR3: CASSSMGGYTF

size: -
D: -
J: TRBJ2-7
V: TRBV11-2
DNA: TGTGCCAGCAGCTTAGAGGAACGGCTCTACGTGCAGTACTTC
CDR3: CASSLEERLYVQYF

size: -
D: TRBD2
J: TRBJ2-5
V: TRBV11-3
DNA: TGTGCCAGCAGCTCCACGGGGCGGGGGAATGAGCAGTACTTC
CDR3: CASSSTGRGNEQYF

size: few
D: TRBD1
J: TRBJ2-7
V: TRBV6-1
DNA: TGTGCCAGTGGGAGGACAGGGAACAGCCACGAGCAGTACTTC
CDR3: CASGRTGNSHEQYF

size: many
D: TRBD2
J: TRBJ2-1
V: TRBV11-2
DNA: TGTGCCAGCAGCCTGGAGGTTGGAGCGGGAGGTTGGAACAATGAGCAGTTCTTC
CDR3: CASSLEVGAGGWNNEQFF

size: -
D: -
J: TRBJ2-7
V: TRBV11-2
DNA: TGTCTCAGCAGCTGGCTCAGGGGCCGGAGCTCCTACGAGCAGTACTTC
CDR3: CLSSWLRGRSSYEQYF

size: -
D: -
J: TRBJ2-1
V: TRBV11-2
DNA: TGTGCCAGCAGCTTAGAGTGCGGGGGCAACTATGAGCAGTTCTTC
CDR3: CASSLECGGNYEQFF

size: -
D: -
J: TRBJ2-1
V: TRBV11-2
DNA: TGTGTCAGCATCTTAGAGGGCTCTAGCCGTACGTTCTTC
CDR3: CVSILEGSSRTFF

size: -
D: TRBD2
J: TRBJ2-1
V: TRBV29-1
DNA: TGCAGCGTGGGGGGCAGGCGGGGGGGCCCCGCACGGAATGAGCAGTTCTTC
CDR3: CSVGGRRGGPARNEQFF

size: -
D: -
J: TRBJ2-5
V: TRBV6-2/TRBV6-3
DNA: TGCGCCAGCAGGCAATCTTCCGACAAGTCCGGGACCCAGTACTTC
CDR3: CASRQSSDKSGTQYF

size: few
D: -
J: TRBJ2-7
V: TRBV11-2
DNA: TGTGCCTGCAGCCCACTACTGGGACTGGAGTACGAGCAGTACTTC
CDR3: CACSPLLGLEYEQYF

size: -
D: -
J: TRBJ2-2
V: TRBV5-4
DNA: TGTGCCAGCAGCCGACCCGAAGGGGAGCTGTCTTTT
CDR3: CASSRPEGELSF

size: many
D: -
J: TRBJ2-2
V: TRBV29-1
DNA: TGCAGCGTTGAAGATAGGACCGGGGAGCTGTTTTTT
CDR3: CSVEDRTGELFF

size: once
D: -
J: TRBJ2-5
V: TRBV11-1
DNA: TGTCCCAGCAGCTTACCGGCAGCGGCCTTTCGAGAGACCCAGTACTTC
CDR3: CPSSLPAAAFRETQYF